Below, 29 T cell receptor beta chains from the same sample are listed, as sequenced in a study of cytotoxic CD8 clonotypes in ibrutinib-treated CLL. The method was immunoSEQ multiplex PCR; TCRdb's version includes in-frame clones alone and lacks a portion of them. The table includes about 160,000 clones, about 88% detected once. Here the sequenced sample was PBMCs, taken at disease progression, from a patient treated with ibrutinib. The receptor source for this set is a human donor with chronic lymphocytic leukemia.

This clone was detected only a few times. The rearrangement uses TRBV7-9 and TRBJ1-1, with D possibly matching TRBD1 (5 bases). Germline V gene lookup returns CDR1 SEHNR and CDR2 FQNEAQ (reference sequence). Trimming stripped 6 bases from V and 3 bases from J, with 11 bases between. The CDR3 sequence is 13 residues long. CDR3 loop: CASSRDRYTEAFF. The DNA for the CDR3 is TGTGCCAGCAGTCGGGACCGGTACACTGAAGCTTTCTTT.

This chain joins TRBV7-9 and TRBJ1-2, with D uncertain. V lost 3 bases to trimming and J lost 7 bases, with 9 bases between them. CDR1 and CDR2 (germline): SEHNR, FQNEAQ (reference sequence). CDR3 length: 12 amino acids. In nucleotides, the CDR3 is TGTGCCAGCAGCTTCCTAGAGGGTGGCTACACCTTC. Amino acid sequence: CASSFLEGGYTF. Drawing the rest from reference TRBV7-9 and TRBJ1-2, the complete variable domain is DTGVSQNPRHKITKRGQNVTFRCDPISEHNRLYWYRQTLGQGPEFLTYFQNEAQLEKSRLLSDRFSAERPKGSFSTLEIQRTEQGDSAMYLCASSFLEGGYTFGSGTRLTVV.

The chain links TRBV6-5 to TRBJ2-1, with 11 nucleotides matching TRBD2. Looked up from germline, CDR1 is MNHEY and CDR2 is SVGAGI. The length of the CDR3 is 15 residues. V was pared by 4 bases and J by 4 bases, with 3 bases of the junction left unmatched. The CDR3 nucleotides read TGTGCCAGCAGTTTGGGACTAGCGGAGTACAATGAGCAGTTCTTC. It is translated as CASSLGLAEYNEQFF.

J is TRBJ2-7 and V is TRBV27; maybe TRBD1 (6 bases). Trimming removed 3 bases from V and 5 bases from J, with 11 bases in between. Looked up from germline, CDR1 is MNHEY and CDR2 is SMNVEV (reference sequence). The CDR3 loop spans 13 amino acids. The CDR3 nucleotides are TGTGCCAGCAGTTTTAGCAGGGGACACGAGCAGTACTTC. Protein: CASSFSRGHEQYF.

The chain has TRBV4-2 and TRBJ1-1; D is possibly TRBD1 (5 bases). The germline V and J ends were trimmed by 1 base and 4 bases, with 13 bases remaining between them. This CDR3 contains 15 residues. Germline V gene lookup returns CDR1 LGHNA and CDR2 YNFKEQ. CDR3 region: CASSQVGQGSTEAFF. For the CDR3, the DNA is TGTGCCAGCAGCCAAGTGGGGCAGGGCAGCACTGAAGCTTTCTTT.

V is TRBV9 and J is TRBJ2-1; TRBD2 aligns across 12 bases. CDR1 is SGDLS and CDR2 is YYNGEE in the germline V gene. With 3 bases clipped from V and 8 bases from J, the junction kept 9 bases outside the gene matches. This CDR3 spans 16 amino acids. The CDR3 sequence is CASSASSGRAWDEQFF. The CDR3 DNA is TGTGCCAGCAGCGCCTCTAGCGGGAGGGCCTGGGATGAGCAGTTCTTC.

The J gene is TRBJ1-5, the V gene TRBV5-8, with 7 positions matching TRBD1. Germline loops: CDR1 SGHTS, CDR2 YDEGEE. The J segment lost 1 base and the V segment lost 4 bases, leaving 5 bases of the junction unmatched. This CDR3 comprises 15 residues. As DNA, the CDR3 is TGTGCCAGCAGCGATCCAGGGGGAAGCAATCAGCCCCAGCATTTT. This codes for CASSDPGGSNQPQHF.

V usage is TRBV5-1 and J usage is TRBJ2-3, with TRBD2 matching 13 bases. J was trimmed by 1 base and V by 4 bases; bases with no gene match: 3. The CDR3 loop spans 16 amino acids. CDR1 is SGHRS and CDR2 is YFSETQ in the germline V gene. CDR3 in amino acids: CASSVGLAGGTDTQYF. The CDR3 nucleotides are TGCGCCAGCAGCGTCGGACTAGCGGGGGGCACAGATACGCAGTATTTT.

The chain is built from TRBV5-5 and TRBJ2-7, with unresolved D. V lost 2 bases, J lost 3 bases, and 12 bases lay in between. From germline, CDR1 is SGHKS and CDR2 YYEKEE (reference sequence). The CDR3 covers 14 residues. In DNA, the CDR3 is TGTGCCAGCAGCTTCACAGCAACGGACTACGAGCAGTACTTC. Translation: CASSFTATDYEQYF.

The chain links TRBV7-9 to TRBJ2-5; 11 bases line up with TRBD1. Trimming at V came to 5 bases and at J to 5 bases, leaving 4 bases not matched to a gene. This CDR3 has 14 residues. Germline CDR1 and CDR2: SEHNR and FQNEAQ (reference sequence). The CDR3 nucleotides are TGTGCCAGCAGCCTGGACAGGGGGCGGGAGACCCAGTACTTC. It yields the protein CASSLDRGRETQYF.

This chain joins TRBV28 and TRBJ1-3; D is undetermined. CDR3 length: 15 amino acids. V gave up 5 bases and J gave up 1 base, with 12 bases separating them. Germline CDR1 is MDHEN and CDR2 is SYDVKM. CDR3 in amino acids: CASSPSSMSGNTIYF. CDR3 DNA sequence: TGTGCCAGCAGTCCATCCAGTATGTCTGGAAACACCATATATTTT.

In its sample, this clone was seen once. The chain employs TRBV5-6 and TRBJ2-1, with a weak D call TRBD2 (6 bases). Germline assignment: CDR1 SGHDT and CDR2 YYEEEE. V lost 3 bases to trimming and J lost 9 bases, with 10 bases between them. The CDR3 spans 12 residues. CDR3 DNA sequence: TGTGCCAGCAGCTGGGGGGACCCTGAGCAGTTCTTC. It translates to CASSWGDPEQFF.

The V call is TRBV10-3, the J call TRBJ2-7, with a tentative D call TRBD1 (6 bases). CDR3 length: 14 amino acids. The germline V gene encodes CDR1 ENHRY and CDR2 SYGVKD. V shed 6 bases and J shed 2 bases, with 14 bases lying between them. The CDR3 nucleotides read TGTGCCATCAGAACGGACAGCCTTGCCTACGAGCAGTACTTC. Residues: CAIRTDSLAYEQYF.

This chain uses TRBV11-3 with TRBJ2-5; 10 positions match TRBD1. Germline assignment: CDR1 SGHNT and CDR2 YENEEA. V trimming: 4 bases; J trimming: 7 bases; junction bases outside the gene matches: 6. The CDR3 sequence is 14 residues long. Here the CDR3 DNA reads TGTGCCAGCAGCTCCGGGACAGGGGAGGGGACCCAGTACTTC. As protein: CASSSGTGEGTQYF.

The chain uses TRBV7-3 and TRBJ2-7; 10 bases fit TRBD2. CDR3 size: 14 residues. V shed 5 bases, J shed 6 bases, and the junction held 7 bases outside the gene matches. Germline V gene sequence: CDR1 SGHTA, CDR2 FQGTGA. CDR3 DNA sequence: TGTGCCAGCAGCGCCCTAGCGGGAGTTGGCGAGCAGTACTTC. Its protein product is CASSALAGVGEQYF.

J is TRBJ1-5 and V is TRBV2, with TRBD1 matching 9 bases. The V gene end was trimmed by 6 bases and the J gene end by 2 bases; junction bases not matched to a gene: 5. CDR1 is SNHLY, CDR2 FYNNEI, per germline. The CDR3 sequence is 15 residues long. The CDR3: CASSEDRGRNQPQHF. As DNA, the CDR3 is TGTGCCAGCAGCGAGGACAGGGGACGCAATCAGCCCCAGCATTTT.

The CDR3 region is CASSLDREDTQYF. The CDR3 bases are TGTGCCAGCAGCCTGGACAGGGAAGATACGCAGTATTTT. The chain combines TRBV11-2 with TRBJ2-3, with 8 bases fitting TRBD1. The length of the CDR3 is 13 residues. J was trimmed by 5 bases and V by 5 bases; bases with no gene match: 3. CDR1 is SGHAT and CDR2 is FQNNGV in the germline V gene.

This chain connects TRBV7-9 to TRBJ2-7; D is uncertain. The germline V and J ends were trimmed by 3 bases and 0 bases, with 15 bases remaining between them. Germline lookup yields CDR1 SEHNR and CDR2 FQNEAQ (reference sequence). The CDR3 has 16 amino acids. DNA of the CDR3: TGTGCCAGCAGCTTCGTCGAGGAGTACAACTCCTACGAGCAGTACTTC. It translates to CASSFVEEYNSYEQYF.

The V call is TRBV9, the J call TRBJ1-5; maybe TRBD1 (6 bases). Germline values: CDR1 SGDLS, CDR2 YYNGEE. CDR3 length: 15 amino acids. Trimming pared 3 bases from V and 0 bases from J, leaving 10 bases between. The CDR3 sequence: CASSAQGNSNQPQHF. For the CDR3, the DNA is TGTGCCAGCAGCGCCCAGGGGAATAGCAATCAGCCCCAGCATTTT.

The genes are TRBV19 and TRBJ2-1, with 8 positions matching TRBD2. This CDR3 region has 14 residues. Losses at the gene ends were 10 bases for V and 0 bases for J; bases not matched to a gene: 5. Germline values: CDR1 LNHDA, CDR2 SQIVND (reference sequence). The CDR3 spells CATERGSSYNEQFF. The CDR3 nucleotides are TGTGCCACAGAGCGGGGGAGCTCCTACAATGAGCAGTTCTTC.

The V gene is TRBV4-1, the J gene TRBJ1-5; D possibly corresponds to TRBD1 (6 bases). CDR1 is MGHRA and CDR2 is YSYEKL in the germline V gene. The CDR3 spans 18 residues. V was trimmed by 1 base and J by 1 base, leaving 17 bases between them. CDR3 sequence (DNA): TGCGCCAGCAGCCAAGGGGGGGGCGGGGCGCGGAGCAATCAGCCCCAGCATTTT. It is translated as CASSQGGGGARSNQPQHF.

CDR3 DNA sequence: TGTGCCAGTAGTCTGGGGCAGGGGAGATTCACTGAAGCTTTCTTT. Its translation: CASSLGQGRFTEAFF. V is TRBV19 and J is TRBJ1-1, with D possibly being TRBD1 (6 bases). The CDR3 length is 15 residues. The germline V gene has CDR1 LNHDA and CDR2 SQIVND (reference sequence). Trimming removed 5 bases from V and 4 bases from J, with 17 bases in between.

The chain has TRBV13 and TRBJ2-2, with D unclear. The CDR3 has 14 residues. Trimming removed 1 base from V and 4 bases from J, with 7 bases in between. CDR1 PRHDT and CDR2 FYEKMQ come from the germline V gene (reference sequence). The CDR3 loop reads CASSLDIATGELFF. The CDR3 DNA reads TGTGCCAGCAGCTTAGATATAGCCACCGGGGAGCTGTTTTTT.

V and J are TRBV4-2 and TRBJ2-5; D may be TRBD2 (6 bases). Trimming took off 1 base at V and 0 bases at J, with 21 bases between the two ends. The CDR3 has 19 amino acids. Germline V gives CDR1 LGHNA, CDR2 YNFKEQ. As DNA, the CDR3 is TGTGCCAGCAGCCAAGTGTCTAGCGCGAGAGGGGTGTACCAAGAGACCCAGTACTTC. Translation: CASSQVSSARGVYQETQYF.

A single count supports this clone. CDR3 amino acids: CASRRRMDEEAFF. The CDR3 nucleotides are TGTGCCAGCAGGAGGAGGATGGACGAAGAAGCTTTCTTT. V usage is TRBV27 and J usage is TRBJ1-1; D unresolved. V was clipped by 6 bases and J by 8 bases, with 16 bases between them. The CDR3 covers 13 residues. Per germline, CDR1 MNHEY and CDR2 SMNVEV (reference sequence).

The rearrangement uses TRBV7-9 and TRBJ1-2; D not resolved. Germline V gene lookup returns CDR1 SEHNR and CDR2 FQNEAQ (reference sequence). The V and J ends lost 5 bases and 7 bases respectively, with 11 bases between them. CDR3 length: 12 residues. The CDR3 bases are TGTGCCAGCAGCCCCGACTGGCGTGGCTACACCTTC. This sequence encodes CASSPDWRGYTF.

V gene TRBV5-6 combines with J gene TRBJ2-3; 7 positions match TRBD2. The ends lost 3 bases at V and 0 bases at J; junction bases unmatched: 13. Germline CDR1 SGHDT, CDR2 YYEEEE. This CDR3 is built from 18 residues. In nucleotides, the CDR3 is TGTGCCAGCAGCTCCCTAATTACGCTAGCGGCTAGCACAGATACGCAGTATTTT. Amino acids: CASSSLITLAASTDTQYF.

Written as DNA, the CDR3 is TGTGCCAGCCTTGGGGGGGCAGATACGCAGTATTTT. Residues: CASLGGADTQYF. The chain combines TRBV27 with TRBJ2-3, with 7 nucleotides matching TRBD2. J gave up 4 bases and V 8 bases, and 3 bases lay outside the gene matches. Germline loops: CDR1 MNHEY, CDR2 SMNVEV (reference sequence). The CDR3 runs 12 residues.

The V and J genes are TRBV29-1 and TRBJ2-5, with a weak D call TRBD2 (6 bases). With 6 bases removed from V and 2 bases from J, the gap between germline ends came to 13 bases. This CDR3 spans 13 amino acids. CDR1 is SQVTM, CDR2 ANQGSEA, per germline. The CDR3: CSVQGLVQETQYF. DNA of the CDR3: TGCAGCGTGCAGGGACTGGTTCAAGAGACCCAGTACTTC. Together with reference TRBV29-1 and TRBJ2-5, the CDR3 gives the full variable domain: SAVISQKPSRDICQRGTSLTIQCQVDSQVTMMFWYRQQPGQSLTLIATANQGSEATYESGFVIDKFPISRPNLTFSTLTVSNMSPEDSSIYLCSVQGLVQETQYFGPGTRLLVL.